This T cell receptor beta chain derives from a study of T cell changes during pregnancy in multiple sclerosis. Profiled with immunoSEQ multiplex PCR; TCRdb holds only in-frame clones, not every one. This sample carries tens of thousands of clones, about 92% of them seen once, and the ten largest clones take approximately 2.4%. This clonotype was obtained from a female donor with multiple sclerosis, enrolled in a pregnancy study. Sequencing was performed on peripheral blood, taken before pregnancy.

CDR3 residues: CASSLGGPEGSGNTIYF. The CDR3 nucleotides are TGTGCCAGCTCACTAGGCGGACCGGAGGGTTCTGGAAACACCATATATTTT. The V and J genes are TRBV18 and TRBJ1-3; D not resolved. V lost 4 bases, J lost 1 base, and 17 bases lay in between. The CDR3 is made up of 17 amino acids. Per germline, CDR1 KGHSH and CDR2 LQKENI.